This T cell receptor beta chain was recovered during a study of neurological immune-mediated disorders. This clonotype was observed at least ten times. What it binds is not known. Where libraries were unsorted, they were derived from 2 million PBMCs stored at -80 degrees C. Study-level points and caveats: None of the CDR3 amino acid sequences of expanded clones were shared across subjects, and this suggested private repertoires in all groups. It was the repertoires of 18 of 34 multiple sclerosis patients that phylogenetic grouping placed in one related-CDR3 cluster, which is a possible signature.

As for the cDNA, it was generated by 5'RACE with 10-nucleotide random UMIs. MiXCR was run by TCRdb on the 5' RACE reads, yielding one entry per CDR3 protein. The data contain approximately 26,000 distinct CDR3 sequences, around 3.2% of them singletons. The source is a woman under 40 with multiple sclerosis. The sequenced material came from PBMCs.

CDR3 in amino acids: CATSRTRDPNTGELFF. In nucleotides, the CDR3 is TGTGCCACCAGCCGGACAAGGGACCCGAACACCGGGGAGCTGTTTTTT. This rearrangement joins TRBV15 to TRBJ2-2, with D perhaps matching TRBD1 or TRBD2 (5 bases each). CDR1 LNHNV and CDR2 YYDKDF come from the germline V gene (reference sequence). CDR3 length equals 16 residues. Trimming left V 5 bases short and J 0 bases short, with 13 bases between.